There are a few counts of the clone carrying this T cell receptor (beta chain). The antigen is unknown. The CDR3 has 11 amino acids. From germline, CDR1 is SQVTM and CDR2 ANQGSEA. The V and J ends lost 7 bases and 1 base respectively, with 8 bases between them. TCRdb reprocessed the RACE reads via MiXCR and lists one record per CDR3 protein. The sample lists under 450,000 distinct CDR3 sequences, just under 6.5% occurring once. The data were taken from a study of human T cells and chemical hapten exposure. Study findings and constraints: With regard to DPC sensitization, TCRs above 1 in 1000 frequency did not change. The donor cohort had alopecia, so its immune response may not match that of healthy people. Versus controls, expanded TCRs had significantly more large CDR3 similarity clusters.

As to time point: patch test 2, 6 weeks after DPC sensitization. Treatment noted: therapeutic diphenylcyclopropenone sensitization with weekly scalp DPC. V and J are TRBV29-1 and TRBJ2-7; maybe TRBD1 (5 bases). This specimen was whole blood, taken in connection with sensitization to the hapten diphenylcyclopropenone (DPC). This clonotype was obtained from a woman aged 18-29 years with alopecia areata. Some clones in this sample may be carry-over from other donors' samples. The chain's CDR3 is CSARQSYEQYF. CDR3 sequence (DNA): TGCAGCGCCAGACAGTCCTACGAGCAGTACTTC.